What follows are 9 T cell receptor beta chains derived from one specimen sequenced in a study of T-cell reconstitution after alpha-beta-depleted transplantation in children. The library targeted TCRbeta and was prepared with unique molecular identifiers. Via MiXCR, TCRdb re-called the PCR reads, giving one row per CDR3 protein. Of almost 600,000 distinct CDR3 sequences in the sample, approximately 30% were seen once. The sample was PBMCs, taken before TCRalphabeta/CD19-depleted stem cell transplant. These receptors were collected from a boy younger than two with Wiskott-Aldrich syndrome, due to receive a stem cell transplant.

The chain joins TRBV6-1 to TRBJ2-3, with D possibly being TRBD1 (5 bases). The CDR3 is made up of 15 amino acids. Deletions cut 5 bases from V and 4 bases from J, with 16 bases between. Germline assignment: CDR1 MNHNS and CDR2 SASEGT. CDR3 residues: CASSRTASGPDTQYF. The CDR3 DNA follows: TGTGCCAGCAGTCGGACGGCTTCAGGGCCAGATACGCAGTATTTT.

The V call is TRBV2, the J call TRBJ2-5; TRBD2 matches 12 bases. The V segment lost 0 bases and the J segment 6 bases; nucleotides outside the gene matches: 14. Germline V gene lookup returns CDR1 SNHLY and CDR2 FYNNEI. The CDR3 runs 19 residues. CDR3: CASSEALRLAGGLIKTQYF. CDR3 bases: TGTGCCAGCAGTGAAGCGCTTAGGCTAGCGGGAGGGTTGATAAAGACCCAGTACTTC.

The V call is TRBV5-1, the J call TRBJ2-7, with D perhaps matching TRBD1 (6 bases). This CDR3 spans 15 amino acids. Germline CDR1 SGHRS, CDR2 YFSETQ. The ends were cut back, 0 bases at V and 2 bases at J, with 12 bases in the middle. The chain's CDR3 is CASSLEGTKPYEQYF. CDR3 coding DNA: TGCGCCAGCAGCTTGGAGGGGACAAAACCCTACGAGCAGTACTTC.

This chain uses TRBV7-9 with TRBJ2-3; D remains unclear. With 6 bases removed from V and 4 bases from J, the gap between germline ends came to 8 bases. CDR1 is SEHNR and CDR2 is FQNEAQ in the germline V gene (reference sequence). The CDR3 runs 12 residues. CDR3 protein: CASREVADTQYF. CDR3 sequence (DNA): TGTGCCAGCAGGGAAGTTGCAGATACGCAGTATTTT.

The chain combines TRBV12-3 or TRBV12-4 with TRBJ1-1; D may be TRBD1 (6 bases). The CDR3 runs 15 residues. Trimming removed 2 bases from V and 2 bases from J, with 12 bases in between. The CDR3 protein is CASSLLQGINTEAFF. CDR3 nucleotides: TGTGCCAGCAGTTTACTGCAGGGGATCAACACTGAAGCTTTCTTT.

This clonotype has just one count. This chain uses TRBV2 with TRBJ2-7; 11 nucleotides agree with TRBD2. The CDR3 extends over 18 amino acids. V gave up 7 bases and J gave up 0 bases; unmatched junction bases: 14. Looked up from germline, CDR1 is SNHLY and CDR2 is FYNNEI. The CDR3 sequence is CASIHRPGTSGVSYEQYF. The CDR3 DNA reads TGTGCCAGCATCCATCGACCCGGGACTAGCGGTGTCTCCTACGAGCAGTACTTC.

This clonotype has only one observation. The genes are TRBV20-1 and TRBJ2-7; 7 positions agree with TRBD2. CDR3 length: 13 amino acids. The germline V gene has CDR1 DFQATT and CDR2 SNEGSKA (reference sequence). V gave up 1 base and J gave up 4 bases; unmatched junction bases: 4. CDR3 in amino acids: CSARGHGRYEQYF. As DNA, the CDR3 is TGCAGTGCTAGAGGTCACGGGAGGTACGAGCAGTACTTC.

This clonotype was observed a handful of times. The chain joins TRBV11-2 to TRBJ2-1; no firm D call. The germline V and J ends were trimmed by 1 base and 6 bases, with 13 bases remaining between them. The CDR3 loop spans 15 amino acids. Germline CDR1 SGHAT, CDR2 FQNNGV. CDR3 coding DNA: TGTGCCAGCAGCTTAGGGGCTCGTAGCAGCAATGAGCAGTTCTTC. Amino acid sequence: CASSLGARSSNEQFF.

This clonotype was detected a few times. This chain joins TRBV5-1 and TRBJ2-7; possible D gene TRBD2, 6 bases. The CDR3 sequence is 15 residues long. Trimming took off 0 bases at V and 1 base at J, with 11 bases between the two ends. Germline V gene lookup returns CDR1 SGHRS and CDR2 YFSETQ. In nucleotides, the CDR3 is TGCGCCAGCAGCTTGGTGGGGACTCCTTCCTACGAGCAGTACTTC. This gives the protein CASSLVGTPSYEQYF.